These 14 T cell receptor delta chains originate from one sample sequenced in a study of Vδ1+ human thymocytes. General study results and limits: Thymic TRG and TRD repertoires appeared highly polyclonal, with Gaussian CDR3 length distributions.

These receptors have no known antigen. Extracted RNA was reverse transcribed into cDNA. CDR3 amplicons came from multiplex PCR with pooled V-gene forward and constant-region reverse primers. With CATT, TCRdb re-called clones from the multiplex PCR reads. The data show about 25,000 delta-chain clones, approximately 7% seen once. The sample comprised Vdelta1+ gamma-delta thymocytes from the thymus. Stated subset: FACS-sorted CD3+ TCRalphabeta- TCRVdelta1+ TCRVdelta2- thymocytes. These receptors came from a girl younger than two who had congenital heart surgery.

The chain has TRDV1 and TRDJ1, with D possibly being TRDD2 (9 bases). V was trimmed by 4 bases and J by 0 bases, leaving 30 bases between them. Germline V gene sequence: CDR1 TSWWSYY, CDR2 QGS. The CDR3 has 21 residues. CDR3: CALGAPSYWSGGRQYTDKLIF. The CDR3 region has the DNA TGTGCTCTTGGGGCACCTTCCTACTGGTCTGGGGGACGGCAGTACACCGATAAACTCATCTTT.

This clone came up once. The rearrangement joins TRDV1 to TRDJ1; 8 bases align to TRDD3. The J gene is not listed in TCRdb, so it was assigned here from a DNA match to germline. The V gene end was trimmed by 4 bases and the J gene end by 0 bases; junction bases not matched to a gene: 22. The germline V gene has CDR1 TSWWSYY and CDR2 QGS. This CDR3 comprises 21 residues. The CDR3 here is CALGVPSSLYWGHQYTDKLIF. CDR3 DNA sequence: TGTGCTCTTGGGGTTCCCTCTTCCCTGTACTGGGGGCACCAGTACACCGATAAACTCATCTTT.

V is TRDV1 and J is TRDJ1; D may be TRDD2 (6 bases). CDR1 TSWWSYY and CDR2 QGS come from the germline V gene. CDR3 length: 18 amino acids. The germline V and J ends were trimmed by 3 bases and 0 bases, with 20 bases remaining between them. The CDR3 sequence: CALGESFLPPNDTDKLIF. DNA of the CDR3: TGTGCTCTTGGGGAGAGCTTCCTTCCCCCGAATGACACCGATAAACTCATCTTT.

This chain joins TRDV1 and TRDJ1, with 8 bases lining up with TRDD3. The CDR3 runs 17 residues. CDR1 TSWWSYY and CDR2 QGS come from the germline V gene. The junction had 13 bases not matched to a gene; V was cut back by 6 bases and J by 1 base. This CDR3 is CALGPGVLGAATDKLIF. The CDR3 bases are TGTGCTCTTGGACCCGGAGTACTGGGGGCCGCCACCGATAAACTCATCTTT.

This clone was seen a handful of times. V gene TRDV1 combines with J gene TRDJ1; 10 positions match TRDD3. The CDR3 covers 22 residues. The germline V gene has CDR1 TSWWSYY and CDR2 QGS. V shed 2 bases, J shed 5 bases, and the junction held 26 bases outside the gene matches. Written as DNA, the CDR3 is TGTGCTCTTGGGGAAGGAGGTACTTGTACTGGGGGATTTATTACCCGTACTGATAAACTCATCTTT. Translating it yields CALGEGGTCTGGFITRTDKLIF.

The chain carries TRDV1 and TRDJ1, with D possibly TRDD3 on 6 matching bases. The germline V gene has CDR1 TSWWSYY and CDR2 QGS. The CDR3 extends over 21 amino acids. V gave up 3 bases and J gave up 8 bases, with 37 bases separating them. The CDR3 coding sequence is TGTGCTCTTGGGGACCAACCTTCGGAATGGGGGTTCCAGGGGGTCATCCTAAAACTCATCTTT. This gives the protein CALGDQPSEWGFQGVILKLIF.

V usage is TRDV1 and J usage is TRDJ1; D not resolved. The germline CDR1 and CDR2 sequences are TSWWSYY and QGS. There are 18 residues in the CDR3. The V end lost 0 bases, the J end lost 2 bases, and 19 bases lay between the germline ends. The CDR3 bases are TGTGCTCTTGGGGAACTCCCCAATTCAGAGAGACCGACCGATAAACTCATCTTT. Translated: CALGELPNSERPTDKLIF.

The chain carries TRDV1 and TRDJ1, with TRDD2 identical over 8 bases. The J gene, absent from TCRdb, was called here by matching the DNA to germline. The CDR3 runs 17 residues. Germline assignment: CDR1 TSWWSYY and CDR2 QGS. CDR3 amino acids: CALQLPTAYTNTDKLIF. The CDR3 coding sequence is TGTGCGCTACAACTTCCTACCGCATACACTAACACCGATAAACTCATCTTT.

Points on this clone: Because the CDR3's place on the DNA is in doubt, the DNA is left out and the CDR3 is given as listed by TCRdb. For the V gene the call is TRAV29/DV5; the J gene has no call; the DNA was not compared with TRDD3, the D call given in the table. CDR1 is NSMFDY and CDR2 is ISSIKDK in the germline V gene. The CDR3 extends over 20 residues, inclusive of both ends. The CDR3 sequence is CSVLLCSKRLLVLGDPKPIF.

In this sample, this clone turned up a few times. The V and J genes are TRDV1 and TRDJ1; the match to TRDD3 covers 11 bases. V was pared by 0 bases and J by 2 bases, with 41 bases of the junction left unmatched. Germline V lookup: CDR1 TSWWSYY, CDR2 QGS. This CDR3 has 29 amino acids. The CDR3 sequence is CALGELDFGLPKGRRSPPRLGDTTDKLIF. In DNA form, the CDR3 reads TGTGCTCTTGGGGAACTCGACTTTGGCCTTCCTAAGGGCAGGCGGTCTCCCCCCCGGCTGGGGGATACTACCGATAAACTCATCTTT.

This clone was counted only a few times. The V call is TRDV1, the J call TRDJ1; D might be TRDD3 (9 bases). The CDR3 extends over 26 amino acids. Germline CDR1 TSWWSYY, CDR2 QGS. V lost 0 bases, J lost 0 bases, and 41 bases lay in between. The CDR3 spells CALGELYALPTNGGLTGGLYTDKLIF. In nucleotides, the CDR3 is TGTGCTCTTGGGGAACTCTACGCGCTTCCTACTAACGGAGGATTGACTGGGGGACTTTACACCGATAAACTCATCTTT.

V usage is TRDV1 and J usage is TRDJ1, with D uncertain. V lost 1 base to trimming and J lost 0 bases, with 33 bases between them. The V gene's germline CDR1 is TSWWSYY and CDR2 QGS. This CDR3 spans 23 amino acids. The chain's CDR3 is CALGERTVYGAKQTRGYTDKLIF. The CDR3 nucleotides are TGTGCTCTTGGGGAACGTACCGTCTACGGGGCAAAGCAGACGAGGGGTTACACCGATAAACTCATCTTT.

The chain employs TRDV1 and TRDJ2; 8 bases align to TRDD3. In germline, CDR1 is TSWWSYY, CDR2 QGS. The CDR3 is 21 residues long. V was pared by 4 bases and J by 0 bases, with 19 bases of the junction left unmatched. CDR3 region: CALGVTIIRGYSRALTAQLFF. The DNA for the CDR3 is TGTGCTCTTGGGGTCACAATCATCCGGGGATACAGTCGGGCTTTGACAGCACAACTCTTCTTT.

The chain uses TRDV1 and TRDJ1; D uncertain. V was trimmed by 3 bases and J by 0 bases, leaving 11 bases between them. Germline V gives CDR1 TSWWSYY, CDR2 QGS. CDR3 length equals 15 residues. CDR3 DNA sequence: TGTGCTCTTGGGGAGTCTCCCGCGTACACCGATAAACTCATCTTT. This encodes CALGESPAYTDKLIF.